Below, one T cell receptor (beta chain) is given with its context. Its antigen target is currently unknown. Base-call qualities are not available, and no considerably larger clone is one nucleotide away. What the time point label conveys for this sample: blood sample drawn before combined kidney and bone marrow transplant. Unstimulated Tregs (CD4+CD25+CD127-), CD4+ non-Tregs (CD4+CD25-), CD4 and CD8 cells were FACS-sorted from thawed PBMCs. Patients were 4 combined kidney and bone marrow transplant recipients from the ITN036ST trial, and only these trial subjects had samples available. Healthy control blood was separated into PBMCs by Ficoll density gradient and cryopreserved, and patient PBMCs were collected both before and after transplant. The sample is drawn from a study of Tregs in tolerant kidney transplant recipients (dated by TCRdb to the late 2010s). With respect to the entire study: Related donors were used in the transplants with nonmyeloablative bone marrow transplantation, and mixed chimerism was transient in the human trials. The study used TCRbeta sequencing to identify donor-specific regulatory T cells before combined kidney and bone marrow transplantation, then tracked those cells after transplant.

For TCRbeta CDR3 sequencing, genomic DNA was extracted from sorted cells using the QIAGEN DNeasy Blood and Tissue Kit. Through immunoSEQ, high-throughput TCRbeta CDR3 sequencing was done commercially, including PCR amplification with internal controls and bias correction. The study's processing was this. Unique productive TCRbeta sequences were defined by CDR3 nucleotide sequence when primers matched and otherwise by CDR3 amino acid sequence together with Vbeta and Jbeta genes. Sorting error was corrected by removing sequences shared between sorted populations at a frequency ratio of 2:1 or less, and the remaining shared sequences were assigned to the higher population. A sequence counted as donor-reactive if, in CFSE-low cells, the sequence had a frequency of at least 0.01% and was expanded at least 5-fold compared with unstimulated cells. Repertoire divergence was quantified by Jensen-Shannon divergence using the top 100 TCRbeta sequences ranked by frequency. When a sample had multiple sequencing runs, each run was corrected for sorting error separately and the runs were then pooled. TCRdb limited this immuneACCESS table to in-frame rearrangements with V and J called. A share of clones is missing; checked studies link under half to unresolved V genes, and the rest is unexplained. V and J calls and clone size are copied from that table; D and trimming were computed from the DNA. Within this sample are 95,000 to 120,000 clones, with about 90% of them counted one time only. 0.3% to 0.4% of the sample lies in the top ten.

Broad study findings and their caveats: Because only a small number of patients were included, the study had limitations, and the results will need to be validated in larger populations as well as under other immunosuppression protocols. PCR primers changed over time for some patients, so nucleotide-level comparison across those patients' samples was not possible. Expanding Tregs with activated donor B cells appeared to identify the most biologically relevant and donor-specific TCRbeta repertoire. Biological reproducibility was not directly assessed, although technical replication error appeared to be minimal. In tolerant patients, the expansion of donor-specific Tregs was greater than global Treg expansion, suggesting that the expansion was antigen-driven rather than nonspecific.

The germline V and J ends show losses of 3 bases and 7 bases respectively, and no gene match explains 13 bases of the junction. In the germline V gene (reference sequence), CDR1 corresponds to SGHNT and CDR2 to YYREEE. Measured from the cysteine to the phenylalanine, the CDR3 is 16 residues long. The CDR3 DNA has 48 bases and is translated from base 1. Rearrangement joined TRBV5-4 to TRBJ2-1, with TRBD2 identical over 7 junction bases. The sequencing used CD4+ T cells from blood, collected before the transplant. This receptor was taken from a human donor who received a combined kidney and bone marrow transplant. Here is the DNA: TGTGCCAGCAGCTCCCAGGATGGCGGGGGATGGAATGAGCAGTTCTTC. This sequence encodes CASSSQDGGGWNEQFF.